What follows are 7 T cell receptor beta chains derived from one specimen sequenced in a study of T cell clonality in common variable immunodeficiency (dated by TCRdb to about 2015). Library preparation employed the immunoSEQ multiplex PCR assay. Sourced from immuneACCESS, this table was stored by TCRdb with only in-frame sequences that have V and J called. A share of the clones is absent; for the studies checked, an unresolved V gene accounts for under half, and the remainder has no known explanation. For this sample the table reports 51,000 or so clones, with no clone seen just once. The top ten clones comprise 2% to 2.5% of the sample. The material sequenced was peripheral blood mononuclear cells. The origin of the receptors is a person aged 18 to 69 in good health.

This clone was recorded many times. Coverage ceases 3 residues before the CDR3 finishes, and the germline J gene fills in the end. The chain joins TRBV19 to TRBJ2-7; D perhaps matches TRBD1 (6 bases). The CDR3 spans 15 residues. Germline CDR1 and CDR2: LNHDA and SQIVND (reference sequence). The V and J ends lost 1 base and 2 bases respectively, with 12 bases between them. The CDR3 DNA, read in part, is TGTGCCAGTAGTATAGGAACAGGGAGTACCTACGAG. Its translation: CASSIGTGSTYE. The whole CDR3 protein reads CASSIGTGSTYEQYF.

This clone was observed a handful of times. From the germline J gene comes the end of the CDR3, since the read stops 3 residues before it. This chain uses TRBV5-1 with TRBJ2-1; 11 positions agree with TRBD2. There are 21 residues in the CDR3. Per the germline V gene, CDR1 is SGHRS and CDR2 is YFSETQ. V was clipped by 0 bases and J by 7 bases; unmatched bases: 21. Incomplete CDR3 DNA: TGCGCCAGCAGCTTGGTCTACGCTGGGGTAGCGGGAGGGCCGAGGGGGAATGAG. It encodes CASSLVYAGVAGGPRGNE. From start to end, the CDR3 is CASSLVYAGVAGGPRGNEQFF.

This clone was counted ten times or more. The sequence runs out 3 residues before the end of the CDR3; the remainder is reconstructed from the germline J gene. The chain is built from TRBV19 and TRBJ2-5, with unresolved D. V shed 4 bases and J shed 2 bases, with 5 bases lying between them. This CDR3 is 12 amino acids long. Germline values: CDR1 LNHDA, CDR2 SQIVND (reference sequence). The CDR3 reads CASSRAQETQYF. Partial CDR3 DNA: TGTGCCAGTAGTAGAGCACAAGAGACC. Supplemented by reference TRBV19 and TRBJ2-5, the full variable domain reads DGGITQSPKYLFRKEGQNVTLSCEQNLNHDAMYWYRQDPGQGLRLIYYSQIVNDFQKGDIAEGYSVSREKKESFPLTVTSAQKNPTAFYLCASSRAQETQYFGPGTRLLVL.

This clone was observed many times. Read sequence stops 3 residues before the CDR3 end, and the germline J gene provides the missing end. The genes are TRBV10-3 and TRBJ2-1; D is unclear. CDR1 ENHRY and CDR2 SYGVKD come from the germline V gene. The CDR3 runs 13 residues. Trimming removed 6 bases at V and 2 bases at J, with 8 bases between. CDR3 DNA (partial): TGTGCCATCAGGGAAACAGCCTACAATGAG. This codes for CAIRETAYNE. The whole CDR3 is CAIRETAYNEQFF.

This clone showed up many times. The read ends 3 residues before the CDR3 terminus; that terminus is restored from the germline J gene. V gene TRBV28 combines with J gene TRBJ2-7; no clear D. This CDR3 is 14 amino acids long. The V end was cut by 6 bases, the J end by 3 bases, with 15 bases between. CDR1 is MDHEN, CDR2 SYDVKM, per germline. CDR3 DNA (partial): TGTGCCAGCAGACCCGGGTCGGCGATCTACGAG. Its protein is CASRPGSAIYE. The full CDR3 is CASRPGSAIYEQYF.

This clone was detected ten times or more. The chain's CDR3 is CASRVEGEKLFF. CDR3 DNA (partial): TGCGCCAGCAGAGTAGAGGGTGAAAAA. The chain carries TRBV5-1 and TRBJ1-4; no clear D gene. The CDR3 end falls 3 residues outside the read, so it is completed with the germline J gene. Trimming removed 5 bases from V and 7 bases from J, with 9 bases in between. Per germline, CDR1 SGHRS and CDR2 YFSETQ. The CDR3 consists of 12 residues.

Regarding this clone: The read terminates 3 residues before the CDR3 end, so the remaining end is supplied by the germline J gene. The rearrangement joins TRBV5-1 to TRBJ2-5, with TRBD2 as a possible D gene (5 bases). The CDR3 extends over 14 amino acids. Trimming removed 5 bases from V and 2 bases from J, with 13 bases in between. The germline CDR1 and CDR2 sequences are SGHRS and YFSETQ. CDR3 region: CASRRASGQETQYF. The CDR3 bases that were read are TGCGCCAGCAGAAGGGCAAGCGGACAAGAGACC.